These T cell receptor beta chains were read from a single sample in a study of shared clonotypes between healthy human individuals. TCRdb's table, derived via immunoSEQ multiplex PCR, lists solely in-frame clones and lacks some. The profile shows 950,000 to 1,100,000 clones, about 75% of them singletons. Sequenced material: memory CD4+ T cells sorted from blood. The receptors come from a man aged 18 to 30 in good health. Both conserved end residues are part of each CDR3. The D gene is left open where the match is weak. The listing skips clone size in some rows; elsewhere it reads once, few, many or a size class.

once	.	TRBV21-1	TRBJ2-3	TGTGCCAGCAGCATCTCGGTCTCTTGTCCTGACGAACTCACAGATACGCAGTATTTT	CASSISVSCPDELTDTQYF
.	TRBD1	TRBV10-3	TRBJ1-1	TGTGCCATCAGTGACGCCGGGACAGGGAGGTCGGACACTGAAGCTTTCTTT	CAISDAGTGRSDTEAFF
few	.	TRBV30	TRBJ1-5	TGTGCCTGGAGTAGGACAGCTAGCAATCAGCCCCAGCATTTT	CAWSRTASNQPQHF
.	.	TRBV6-1	TRBJ2-2	TGTGCCAGCAGAGTTTCCGGATCTGGCGGTCTGGAGCTGTTTTTT	CASRVSGSGGLELFF
few	.	TRBV18	TRBJ1-5	TGTGCCAGCTCACCAATGGGGGGCAATCAGCCCCAGCATTTT	CASSPMGGNQPQHF
.	.	TRBV7-9	TRBJ1-5	TGTGCCAGCAGCCTGGACAGAAGCAATCAGCCCCAGCATTTT	CASSLDRSNQPQHF
.	.	TRBV5-1	TRBJ1-1	TGCGCCAGCGGGGTGGCGAACACTGAAGCTTTCTTT	CASGVANTEAFF
few	TRBD2	TRBV2	TRBJ2-1	TGTGCCAGCAGGGTAATAGCGGGGGAGCAGTTCTTC	CASRVIAGEQFF
.	TRBD1	TRBV5-5	TRBJ1-5	TGTGCCAGCAGCCCGACAGGGAGACAGCCCCAGCATTTT	CASSPTGRQPQHF
.	TRBD1	TRBV7-9	TRBJ1-1	TGTGCCAGCAGCTCGGACAGGGGCCCGGTGGGAGCTTTCTTT	CASSSDRGPVGAFF
.	.	TRBV30	TRBJ1-2	TGTGCCTATCAGGGTTATGGCTACACCTTC	CAYQGYGYTF
.	.	TRBV12-5	TRBJ1-4	TGTGCTAGTGGTTTGGCAGAATCTTCAGGACTGTTTTTT	CASGLAESSGLFF
.	.	TRBV7-4	TRBJ2-7	TGTGCCAGCAGCCTACAGCGATACGAGCAGTACTTC	CASSLQRYEQYF
.	.	TRBV7-8	TRBJ1-3	TGTGCCAGCAGTCCTGAGGGGTCAGCTGGAAACACCATATATTTT	CASSPEGSAGNTIYF
.	.	TRBV7-9	TRBJ2-3	TGTGCCAGCAGCTTAACAGGTGGAGATACGCAGTATTTT	CASSLTGGDTQYF
.	TRBD2	TRBV9	TRBJ2-4	TGTGCCAGCCCGGTCCGACTAGCGGGAGGGCAGAACATTCAGTACTTC	CASPVRLAGGQNIQYF
.	.	TRBV10-3	TRBJ1-2	TGTGCCATCAGTGAAGCCGGGACCGAGAAAGACACCTTC	CAISEAGTEKDTF
.	.	TRBV2	TRBJ2-7	TGTGCCAGCAGAGAAGACCGTTACGAGCAGTACTTC	CASREDRYEQYF
many	TRBD2	TRBV10-2	TRBJ2-1	TGCGCCAGCAGTGAGACGGGGGGCTCCTACAATGAGCAGTTCTTC	CASSETGGSYNEQFF
few	TRBD1	TRBV30	TRBJ1-3	TGTGCCTGGAGTGCCGGGACAGGGAGCTCTGGAAACACCATATATTTT	CAWSAGTGSSGNTIYF
.	.	TRBV27	TRBJ2-7	TGTGCCAGCAGTTTAGGGGGCCACGAGCAGTACTTC	CASSLGGHEQYF
.	TRBD1	TRBV18	TRBJ2-1	TGTGCCAGCTCAACGGGGACAGGGTCTAATGAGCAGTTCTTC	CASSTGTGSNEQFF
.	TRBD1	TRBV7-2	TRBJ1-3	TGTGCCAGCAGCTTAGGACAGGGGAGTGTTGGAAACACCATATATTTT	CASSLGQGSVGNTIYF
.	.	TRBV30	TRBJ2-2	TGTGCCGGAGGGACCCCCAACACCGGGGAGCTGTTTTTT	CAGGTPNTGELFF
.	.	TRBV10-3	TRBJ1-2	TGTGCCATCAGTTCTTTTACAGGGAACGACTATGGCTACACCTTC	CAISSFTGNDYGYTF
.	TRBD2	TRBV7-2	TRBJ2-3	TGTGCCAGCAGCCTCGGGGGAGGGAGGACAGATACGCAGTATTTT	CASSLGGGRTDTQYF
.	.	TRBV6-6	TRBJ2-3	TGTGCCAGCAGTTACCCTAGGGGGGGGCGGGCAGATACGCAGTATTTT	CASSYPRGGRADTQYF
.	.	TRBV6-5	TRBJ2-3	TGTGCCAGCGGTCGACAGGGAGGTGAATATTTT	CASGRQGGEYF
few	.	TRBV7-8	TRBJ1-3	TGTGCCAGCAGCCCCCGGCAAGGGGGAAGGAACACCATATATTTT	CASSPRQGGRNTIYF
.	.	TRBV19	TRBJ1-2	TGTGCCAGTAGTTTAAAGACAGCCGATGGAACCTATGGCTACACCTTC	CASSLKTADGTYGYTF
.	.	TRBV7-9	TRBJ1-1	TGTGCCAGCAGCTTACATCAGGGGTGGGACACTGAAGCTTTCTTT	CASSLHQGWDTEAFF
.	TRBD2	TRBV10-3	TRBJ2-1	TGTGCCATCAGTGGAGCGGGGGGGGAGCAGTTCTTC	CAISGAGGEQFF
once	TRBD1	TRBV18	TRBJ1-4	TGTGCCAGCTCCCGCGGACAGGAAGAAAAACTGTTTTTT	CASSRGQEEKLFF
.	TRBD2	TRBV4-1	TRBJ2-7	TGCGCCAGCAGCCAAGACGGGGGGTCGTTCTCCTACGAGCAGTACTTC	CASSQDGGSFSYEQYF
.	TRBD1	TRBV11-3	TRBJ2-5	TGTGCCAGCAGCTCCGAGGGGGCCAGAGAGACCCAGTACTTC	CASSSEGARETQYF
few	TRBD1	TRBV18	TRBJ2-2	TGTGCCAGCTCACCACAGATGACAGGGACCACCGGGGAGCTGTTTTTT	CASSPQMTGTTGELFF
.	.	TRBV7-9	TRBJ2-3	TGTGCCAGCAGCTTAGCTTCGGGGTTCACAGATACGCAGTATTTT	CASSLASGFTDTQYF